This T cell receptor (beta chain) was retrieved from a study of spatial heterogeneity in lung cancer. Study outcomes and limitations: Resection saw ubiquitous expanded tumor TCRs appear in blood more than follow-up did.

Stated time point: sample taken at primary tumor resection. No cell sorting; template was whole RNA from tumor, lung tissue or PBMC. The approximately 69 donors had untreated early-stage non-small cell lung cancer. In the case of this clonotype: Its specificity is unknown.

One entry per CDR3 protein results from TCRdb running MiXCR on the 5' RACE reads. Of about 39,000 distinct CDR3 sequences listed, 5.8% are singletons. Per germline, CDR1 DFQATT and CDR2 SNEGSKA (reference sequence). Unmatched junction bases numbered 7, after V lost 0 bases and J lost 3 bases. The CDR3 is 15 residues long. The chain carries TRBV20-1 and TRBJ2-7; 8 bases fit TRBD2. This TCR was recovered from a male donor with early-stage non-small cell lung cancer. This sample comprised PBMCs, obtained at surgery. CDR3 nucleotides: TGCAGTGCTAGAGAGCCCGGGGGGGGCCGCTACGAGCAGTACTTC. Translation: CSAREPGGGRYEQYF.